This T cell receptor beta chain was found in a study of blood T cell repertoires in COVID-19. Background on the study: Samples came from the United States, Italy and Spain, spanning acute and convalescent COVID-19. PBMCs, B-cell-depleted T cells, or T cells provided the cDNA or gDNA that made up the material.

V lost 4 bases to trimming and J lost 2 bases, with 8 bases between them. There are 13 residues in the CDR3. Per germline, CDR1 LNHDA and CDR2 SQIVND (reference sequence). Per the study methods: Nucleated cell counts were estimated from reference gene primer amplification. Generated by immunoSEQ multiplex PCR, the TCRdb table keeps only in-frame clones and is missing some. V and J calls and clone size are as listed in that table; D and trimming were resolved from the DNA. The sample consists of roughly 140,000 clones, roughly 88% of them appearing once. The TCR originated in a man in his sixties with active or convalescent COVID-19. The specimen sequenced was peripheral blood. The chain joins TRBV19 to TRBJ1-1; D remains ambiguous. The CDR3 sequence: CASSTGGNTEAFF. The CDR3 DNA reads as TGTGCCAGTAGTACCGGAGGCAACACTGAAGCTTTCTTT.